The clone carrying this T cell receptor (beta chain) showed up just a few times. What it binds is unknown. Germline CDR1 reads KGHDR; CDR2 reads SFDVKD. There are 16 residues in the CDR3. The ends lost 1 base at V and 5 bases at J; junction bases unmatched: 7. The data stem from a study of T cell responses to AZD1222 COVID-19 vaccine. General observations from the study: Females made up more of the donors, who were largely white British, and clonal diversity may have come out too low. Following two doses of AZD1222, Spike-specific TCR breadth and depth rose.

Repertoires were generated with immunoSEQ multiplex PCR, while TCRdb's copy carries only in-frame clones and drops some. The sample carries roughly 50,000 clones, around 91% recorded once. This material consisted of peripheral blood, taken 28 days after the second AZD1222 dose. This sequence joins TRBV24-1 and TRBJ2-1; the match to TRBD1 covers 7 bases. This clonotype was sampled from an adult who received the AZD1222 COVID-19 vaccine. In DNA form, the CDR3 reads TGTGCCACCAGTGATTTTGCTACAGGGGACCACAATGAGCAGTTCTTC. It codes for CATSDFATGDHNEQFF.